A single sample gave rise to the 22 T cell receptor beta chains below, sequenced in a study of blood T cell repertoires in COVID-19. Produced via immunoSEQ multiplex PCR; TCRdb's table is partial and in-frame only. The table has around 290,000 clones, more than 70% seen once. Material for sequencing was peripheral blood. These receptors originate from a woman aged 45-59 years who had recovered from COVID-19.

This chain links TRBV2 with TRBJ1-1; 9 positions match TRBD1. V lost 4 bases and J lost 4; bases outside the gene matches: 4. The CDR3 has 14 amino acids. The germline gives CDR1 SNHLY, CDR2 FYNNEI. CDR3 residues: CASSVRGQGTEAFF. CDR3 bases: TGTGCCAGCAGTGTACGGGGACAGGGCACTGAAGCTTTCTTT.

The rearrangement links TRBV6-1 to TRBJ1-1; D uncertain. CDR1 and CDR2 (germline): MNHNS, SASEGT. Between the trimmed V and J ends, which lost 0 bases and 5 bases, there was a span of 10 bases. CDR3 size: 14 residues. The CDR3, as DNA: TGTGCCAGCAGTGAAGCAGGGCGGGTGACTGAAGCTTTCTTT. This codes for CASSEAGRVTEAFF.

This clone has a handful of counts. CDR3 amino acids: CASSLWGGRATYEQYF. CDR3 nucleotides: TGTGCCAGCAGCTTATGGGGCGGGAGGGCCACCTACGAGCAGTACTTC. The chain joins TRBV7-2 to TRBJ2-7; 9 bases are shared with TRBD2. The CDR3 sequence is 16 residues long. Trimming removed 2 bases from V and 2 bases from J; junction bases left unmatched: 7. The germline V gene has CDR1 SGHTA and CDR2 FQGNSA.

V is TRBV4-2 and J is TRBJ1-1, with D perhaps matching TRBD1 (6 bases). Germline assignment: CDR1 LGHNA and CDR2 YNFKEQ. With 7 bases removed from V and 5 bases from J, the gap between germline ends came to 20 bases. The CDR3 is made up of 15 amino acids. The CDR3 loop reads CASTLGGGAGTEAFF. CDR3 coding DNA: TGTGCCAGCACCCTAGGCGGGGGGGCTGGTACTGAAGCTTTCTTT.

CDR3 region: CASSPVAQETQYF. The DNA for the CDR3 is TGTGCCAGCAGCCCCGTAGCTCAAGAGACCCAGTACTTC. V is TRBV7-2 and J is TRBJ2-5; D uncertain. Trimming cost V 5 bases and J 2 bases, with 9 bases left between them. The germline V gene encodes CDR1 SGHTA and CDR2 FQGNSA. The CDR3 extends over 13 amino acids.

The rearrangement uses TRBV14 and TRBJ1-5; D is perhaps TRBD1 (5 bases). Germline-derived CDR1 and CDR2 are SGHDN and FVKESK. The CDR3 totals 13 residues. Trimming took off 5 bases at V and 7 bases at J, with 12 bases between the two ends. CDR3 DNA sequence: TGTGCCAGCAGCGGGCGCGGGGGACAGCCCCAGCATTTT. As protein: CASSGRGGQPQHF.

The rearrangement links TRBV5-5 to TRBJ2-3; D gene unclear. V lost 4 bases and J lost 0, with 21 bases in between. This CDR3 has 18 residues. Germline assignment: CDR1 SGHKS and CDR2 YYEKEE (reference sequence). CDR3 DNA sequence: TGTGCCAGCAGCCTCCGAGGATCCGCAGCTACTAGCACAGATACGCAGTATTTT. It encodes CASSLRGSAATSTDTQYF.

This clone was detected only once. The chain is built from TRBV24-1 and TRBJ1-3; maybe TRBD1 (6 bases). Trimming pared 5 bases from V and 2 bases from J, leaving 9 bases between. CDR3 length: 14 amino acids. The germline gives CDR1 KGHDR, CDR2 SFDVKD. CDR3 DNA: TGTGCCACCAGTGGGGGGGGCGCTGGAAACACCATATATTTT. It is translated as CATSGGGAGNTIYF.

V gene TRBV5-4 combines with J gene TRBJ2-5, with TRBD1 matching over 12 bases. The length of the CDR3 is 16 residues. V lost 4 bases and J lost 4; bases outside the gene matches: 8. Per germline, CDR1 SGHNT and CDR2 YYREEE (reference sequence). The CDR3 nucleotides are TGTGCCAGCAGCAAAACCGGGACAGGGGGCATAGAGACCCAGTACTTC. It codes for CASSKTGTGGIETQYF. The full variable domain, with the rest looked up from reference TRBV5-4 and TRBJ2-5, is ETGVTQSPTHLIKTRGQQVTLRCSSQSGHNTVSWYQQALGQGPQFIFQYYREEENGRGNFPPRFSGLQFPNYSSELNVNALELDDSALYLCASSKTGTGGIETQYFGPGTRLLVL.

This chain joins TRBV7-3 and TRBJ2-7, with D maybe TRBD1 (5 bases). With 1 base removed from V and 3 bases from J, the gap between germline ends came to 13 bases. The CDR3 has 15 amino acids. Looked up from germline, CDR1 is SGHTA and CDR2 is FQGTGA. For the CDR3, the DNA is TGTGCCAGCAGCTTAATTGACAGCCCTCTCTACGAGCAGTACTTC. This encodes CASSLIDSPLYEQYF.

Only one count was recorded for this clone. The chain couples TRBV21-1 to TRBJ2-2; the table's TRBD2 call for D was not verified on the DNA. TRBV21-1 is flagged as a pseudogene. The CDR3 extends over 17 amino acids. CDR3 bases: TGTGCCAGCAGCAAATTGGGGCGGGGCAGTAACACCGGGGAGCTGTTTTTT. This gives the protein CASSKLGRGSNTGELFF.

The J gene is TRBJ1-2, the V gene TRBV19, with 9 bases identical to TRBD1. The V and J ends lost 10 bases and 6 bases, in that order; junction bases with no gene match: 9. The CDR3 loop spans 13 amino acids. Germline lookup yields CDR1 LNHDA and CDR2 SQIVND (reference sequence). For the CDR3, the DNA is TGTGCCACTCAACCGGGACAGGGTGATGGCTACACCTTC. It encodes CATQPGQGDGYTF.

The chain uses TRBV3-1 (or the pseudogene TRBV3-2) and TRBJ2-5, with D possibly TRBD1 on 6 matching bases. The germline CDR1 and CDR2 sequences are LGHDT and YNNKEL (reference sequence). V was clipped by 0 bases and J by 3 bases, with 23 bases between them. The CDR3 runs 19 residues. CDR3 in amino acids: CASSQDPLRGFLFKETQYF. In DNA, the CDR3 is TGTGCCAGCAGCCAAGATCCCCTGAGGGGGTTCCTCTTTAAAGAGACCCAGTACTTC.

DNA for the CDR3: TGTGCCAGTAGTCAAACGACAGTGAACACTGAAGCTTTCTTT. Translated, it gives CASSQTTVNTEAFF. This chain links TRBV19 with TRBJ1-1, with D possibly matching TRBD1 (5 bases). Per the germline V gene, CDR1 is LNHDA and CDR2 is SQIVND (reference sequence). The V gene lost 5 bases and the J gene lost 0 bases, with 10 bases spanning the gap. The CDR3 runs 14 residues.

J is TRBJ2-5 and V is TRBV5-4; TRBD2 matches at 14 bases. V lost 5 bases to trimming and J lost 5 bases; unmatched junction nucleotides: 2. CDR1 and CDR2 (germline): SGHNT, YYREEE (reference sequence). The length of the CDR3 is 14 residues. In DNA form, the CDR3 reads TGTGCCAGCAGGACTAGCGGGGGGGCGGAGACCCAGTACTTC. Translated, it gives CASRTSGGAETQYF.

The chain has TRBV5-4 and TRBJ2-7, with TRBD2 matching 9 bases. V dropped 0 bases and J dropped 3; count of bases not matched to a gene: 4. The germline CDR1 and CDR2 sequences are SGHNT and YYREEE (reference sequence). This CDR3 contains 15 residues. Here the CDR3 reads CASSLGIAGVYEQYF. The CDR3 DNA sequence: TGTGCCAGCAGCTTGGGGATAGCGGGGGTCTACGAGCAGTACTTC.

This rearrangement joins TRBV19 to TRBJ1-5, with D perhaps matching TRBD1 (5 bases). This CDR3 is 14 amino acids long. V dropped 4 bases and J dropped 3 bases, with 10 bases sitting between them. CDR1 and CDR2 (germline): LNHDA, SQIVND (reference sequence). CDR3 DNA sequence: TGTGCCAGTAGTACCCGCAGGGACAATCAGCCCCAGCATTTT. Residues: CASSTRRDNQPQHF.

The chain carries TRBV19 and TRBJ2-7; TRBD2 is a possible D gene (6 bases). The CDR3 has 14 amino acids. The germline V gene encodes CDR1 LNHDA and CDR2 SQIVND (reference sequence). Trimming stripped 4 bases from V and 2 bases from J, with 12 bases between. DNA for the CDR3: TGTGCCAGTAGTACAACAACGGGGGCCTACGAGCAGTACTTC. This translates into CASSTTTGAYEQYF.

The V call is TRBV11-2, the J call TRBJ2-7; 7 bases agree with TRBD1. V trimming: 8 bases; J trimming: 7 bases; junction bases outside the gene matches: 14. Germline V lookup: CDR1 SGHAT, CDR2 FQNNGV. The CDR3 has 14 residues. CDR3 amino acids: CASVPGQTPVEQYF. DNA for the CDR3: TGTGCCAGCGTCCCGGGACAGACACCTGTAGAGCAGTACTTC.

This chain uses TRBV5-6 with TRBJ1-2, with D possibly TRBD1 on 6 matching bases. V was clipped by 1 base and J by 6 bases, with 16 bases between them. The CDR3 is made up of 15 amino acids. Germline CDR1 SGHDT, CDR2 YYEEEE. The CDR3 is CASSLLAGVFHGYTF. The CDR3 DNA sequence: TGTGCCAGCAGCTTGCTCGCAGGGGTTTTTCATGGCTACACCTTC.

The chain couples TRBV3-1 (or the pseudogene TRBV3-2) to TRBJ2-7, with a tentative D call TRBD2 (5 bases). V lost 4 bases, J lost 3 bases, and 13 bases lay in between. The germline gives CDR1 LGHDT, CDR2 YNNKEL (reference sequence). The length of the CDR3 is 14 residues. The CDR3 region is CASSLRTAYYEQYF. CDR3 nucleotides: TGTGCCAGCAGCCTACGGACTGCCTACTACGAGCAGTACTTC.

CDR3 in amino acids: CASSPGQGDTRQFF. DNA for the CDR3: TGTGCCAGCAGTCCGGGACAGGGGGACACGCGACAGTTCTTC. The rearrangement joins TRBV6-2 or TRBV6-3 to TRBJ2-1; 11 positions agree with TRBD1. Trimming removed 5 bases from V and 13 bases from J; junction bases left unmatched: 10. CDR3 size: 14 residues. CDR1 is MNHEY, CDR2 SVGEGT, per germline.